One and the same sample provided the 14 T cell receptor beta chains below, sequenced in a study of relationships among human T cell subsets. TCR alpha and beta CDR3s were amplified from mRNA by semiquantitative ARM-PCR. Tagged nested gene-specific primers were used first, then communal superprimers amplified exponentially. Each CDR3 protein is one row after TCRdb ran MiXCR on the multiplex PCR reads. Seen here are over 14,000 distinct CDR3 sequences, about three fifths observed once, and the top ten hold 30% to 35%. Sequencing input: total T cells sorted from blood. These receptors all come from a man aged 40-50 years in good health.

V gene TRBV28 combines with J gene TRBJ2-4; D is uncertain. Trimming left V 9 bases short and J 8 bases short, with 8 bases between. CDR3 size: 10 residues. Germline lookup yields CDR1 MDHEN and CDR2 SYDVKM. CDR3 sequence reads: CASGQDIQYF. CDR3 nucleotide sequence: TGTGCCAGTGGCCAGGACATTCAGTACTTC.

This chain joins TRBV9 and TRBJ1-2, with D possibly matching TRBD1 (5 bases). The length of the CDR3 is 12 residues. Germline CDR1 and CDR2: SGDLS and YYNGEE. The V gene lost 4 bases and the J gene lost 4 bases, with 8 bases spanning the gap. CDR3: CASSKDSYGYTF. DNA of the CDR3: TGTGCCAGCAGCAAAGACAGCTATGGCTACACCTTC.

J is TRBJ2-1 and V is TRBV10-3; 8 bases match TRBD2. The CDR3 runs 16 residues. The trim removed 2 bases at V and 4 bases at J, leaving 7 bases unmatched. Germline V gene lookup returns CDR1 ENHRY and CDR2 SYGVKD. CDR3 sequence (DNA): TGTGCCATCAGTGAGATTCGACTAGCGCTTTACAATGAGCAGTTCTTC. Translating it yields CAISEIRLALYNEQFF.

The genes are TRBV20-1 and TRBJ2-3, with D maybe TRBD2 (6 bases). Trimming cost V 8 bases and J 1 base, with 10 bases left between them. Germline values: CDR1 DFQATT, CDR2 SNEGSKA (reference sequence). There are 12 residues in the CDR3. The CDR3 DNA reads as TGCAGTCCTGCTAGCGGCACAGATACGCAGTATTTT. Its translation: CSPASGTDTQYF.

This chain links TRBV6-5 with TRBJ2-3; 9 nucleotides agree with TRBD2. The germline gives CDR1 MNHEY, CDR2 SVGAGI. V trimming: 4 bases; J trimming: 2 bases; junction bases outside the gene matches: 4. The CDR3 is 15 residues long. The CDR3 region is CASSFGLANTDTQYF. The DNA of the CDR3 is TGTGCCAGCAGTTTCGGACTAGCGAACACAGATACGCAGTATTTT.

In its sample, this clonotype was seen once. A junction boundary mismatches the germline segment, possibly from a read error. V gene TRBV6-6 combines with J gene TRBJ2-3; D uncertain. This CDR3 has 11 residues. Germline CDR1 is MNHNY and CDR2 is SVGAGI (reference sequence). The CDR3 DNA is TGTGCCAACAGTTACACAGATACGCAGTATTTT. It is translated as CANSYTDTQYF.

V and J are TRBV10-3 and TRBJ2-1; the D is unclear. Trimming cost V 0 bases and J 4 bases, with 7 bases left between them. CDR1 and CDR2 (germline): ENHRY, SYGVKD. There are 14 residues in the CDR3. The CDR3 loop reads CAISESGSYNEQFF. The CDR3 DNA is TGTGCCATCAGTGAGTCGGGATCTTACAATGAGCAGTTCTTC.

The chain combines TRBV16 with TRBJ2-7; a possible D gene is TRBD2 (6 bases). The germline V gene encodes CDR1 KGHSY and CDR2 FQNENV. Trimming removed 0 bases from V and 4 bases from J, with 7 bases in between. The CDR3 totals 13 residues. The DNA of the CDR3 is TGTGCCAGCAGCCAATCGGGGGGATACGAGCAGTACTTC. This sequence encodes CASSQSGGYEQYF.

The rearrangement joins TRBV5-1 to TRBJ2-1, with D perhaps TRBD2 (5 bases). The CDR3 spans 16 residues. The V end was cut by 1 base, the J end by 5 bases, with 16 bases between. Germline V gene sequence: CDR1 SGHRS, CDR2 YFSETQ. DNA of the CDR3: TGCGCCAGCAGCTTGTATTCTAGCACTGTGAACAATGAGCAGTTCTTC. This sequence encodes CASSLYSSTVNNEQFF.

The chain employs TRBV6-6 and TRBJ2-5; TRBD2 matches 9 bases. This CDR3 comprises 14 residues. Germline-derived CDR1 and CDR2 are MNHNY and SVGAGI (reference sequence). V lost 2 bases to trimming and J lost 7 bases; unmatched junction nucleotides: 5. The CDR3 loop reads CASSYGGGAGTQYF. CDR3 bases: TGTGCCAGCAGTTACGGCGGGGGGGCGGGGACCCAGTACTTC.

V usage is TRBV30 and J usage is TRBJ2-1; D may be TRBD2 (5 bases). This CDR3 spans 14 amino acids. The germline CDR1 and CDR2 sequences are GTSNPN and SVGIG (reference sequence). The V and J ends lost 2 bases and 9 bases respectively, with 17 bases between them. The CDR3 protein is CAWSRLEGSSEQFF. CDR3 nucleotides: TGTGCCTGGAGTCGGCTAGAAGGGAGCAGTGAGCAGTTCTTC.

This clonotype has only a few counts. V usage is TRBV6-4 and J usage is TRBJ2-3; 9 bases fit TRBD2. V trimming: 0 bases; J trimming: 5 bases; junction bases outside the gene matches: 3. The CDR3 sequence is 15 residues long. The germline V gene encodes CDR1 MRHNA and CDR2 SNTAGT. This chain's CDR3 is CASSDSRGGQDTQYF. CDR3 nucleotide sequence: TGTGCCAGCAGTGACTCGCGGGGGGGCCAAGATACGCAGTATTTT.

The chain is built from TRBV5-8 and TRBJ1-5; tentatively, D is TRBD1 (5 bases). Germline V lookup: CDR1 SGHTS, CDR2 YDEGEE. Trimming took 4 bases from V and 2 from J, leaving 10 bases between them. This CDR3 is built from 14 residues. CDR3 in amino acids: CASSGGIGNQPQHF. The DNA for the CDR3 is TGTGCCAGCAGCGGGGGGATTGGCAATCAGCCCCAGCATTTT.

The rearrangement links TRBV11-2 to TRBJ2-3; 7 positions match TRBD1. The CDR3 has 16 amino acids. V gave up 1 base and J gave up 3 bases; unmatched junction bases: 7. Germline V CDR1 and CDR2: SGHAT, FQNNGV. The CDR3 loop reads CASSLGSRQGTDTQYF. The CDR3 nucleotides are TGTGCCAGCAGCTTAGGCTCCCGACAGGGAACAGATACGCAGTATTTT.